This T cell receptor beta chain comes out of a study of T cell repertoires in cytomegalovirus infection. The CDR3 spans 15 residues. Trimming left V 7 bases short and J 3 bases short, with 18 bases between. TCRdb re-called the reads through MiXCR, storing one row per CDR3 protein. The repertoire includes fewer than 550,000 distinct CDR3 sequences, more than 25% of them detected once, and about 13% sits in the top ten. The sequence was obtained from a human donor in good health (CMV status not recorded). Some clones in this sample may be carry-over from other donors' samples. Sequencing used PBMCs. J is TRBJ1-2 and V is TRBV12-3 or TRBV12-4, with a possible D match to TRBD1 (6 bases). This CDR3 reads CASIWGGAGDYGYTF. CDR3 nucleotides: TGTGCCAGCATCTGGGGGGGGGCCGGGGACTATGGCTACACCTTC.